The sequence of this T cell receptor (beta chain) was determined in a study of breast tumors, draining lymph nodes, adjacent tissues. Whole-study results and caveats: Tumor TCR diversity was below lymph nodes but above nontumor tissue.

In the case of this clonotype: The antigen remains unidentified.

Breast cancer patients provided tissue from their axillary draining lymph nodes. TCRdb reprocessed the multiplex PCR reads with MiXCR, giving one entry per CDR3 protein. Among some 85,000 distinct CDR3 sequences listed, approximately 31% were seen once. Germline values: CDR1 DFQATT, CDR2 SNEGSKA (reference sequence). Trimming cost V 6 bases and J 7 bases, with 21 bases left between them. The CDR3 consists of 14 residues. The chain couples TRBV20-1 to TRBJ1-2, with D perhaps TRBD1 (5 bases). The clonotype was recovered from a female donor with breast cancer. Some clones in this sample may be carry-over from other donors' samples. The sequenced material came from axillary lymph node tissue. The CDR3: CSAETGGLACGYTF. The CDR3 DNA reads TGCAGTGCCGAAACCGGGGGACTAGCCTGTGGCTACACCTTC.